This TCR beta chain was found in a study of a mutant IDH1 vaccine in newly diagnosed glioma. Time point reported: week 47, end of study. Topical imiquimod accompanied each vaccine dose, which consisted of 300 ug of mutant IDH1 20-mer peptide. TCRdb's copy holds only in-frame clones and misses some; the assay was immunoSEQ multiplex PCR. The profile shows 35,000 to 40,000 clones, roughly 70% of them singletons. Germline loops: CDR1 LNHDA, CDR2 SQIVND (reference sequence). CDR3 length: 16 amino acids. With 8 bases removed from V and 5 bases from J, the gap between germline ends came to 22 bases. This clone was counted between two and nine times. The antigen remains unidentified.

The chain uses TRBV19 and TRBJ1-3, with D maybe TRBD1 (6 bases). This clonotype was sampled from a man aged 40-49 years with glioma. Material: PBMCs, obtained from a glioma patient whose treatment included an IDH1 peptide vaccine. The CDR3 sequence: CASLPLGGGSRNTIYF. The CDR3 bases are TGTGCCAGTCTCCCCCTAGGGGGGGGCTCAAGAAACACCATATATTTT.